This passage covers 22 T cell receptor beta chains from one sample sequenced in a study of cytomegalovirus exposure and HLA in healthy donors. The PCR made use of 60 Vbeta and 13 Jbeta primers. Using immunoSEQ multiplex PCR, the repertoire was profiled, and TCRdb retains in-frame clones only, with some absent. Among roughly 86,000 clones listed, about 80% were seen once. The sequenced material came from PBMCs. These receptors were obtained from a female donor in good health and CMV-seronegative.

The chain uses TRBV6-1 and TRBJ2-3; TRBD1 might be the D (6 bases). V was cut by 9 bases and J by 2 bases, with 15 bases left in between. Looked up from germline, CDR1 is MNHNS and CDR2 is SASEGT. The CDR3 has 14 amino acids. In DNA form, the CDR3 reads TGTGCCAGTGGGATGAGGACAGCCACAGATACGCAGTATTTT. Its protein is CASGMRTATDTQYF.

The chain recombines TRBV4-3 with TRBJ1-2; 9 nucleotides agree with TRBD1. The junction had 7 bases not matched to a gene; V was cut back by 3 bases and J by 8 bases. The CDR3 contains 14 residues. Germline-derived CDR1 and CDR2 are LGHNA and YSLEER. The CDR3 nucleotides read TGCGCCAGCAGCCAGGGACAGGGTAGAGAAGGCTACACCTTC. Translation: CASSQGQGREGYTF.

V gene TRBV2 combines with J gene TRBJ2-5, with TRBD2 matching 8 bases. CDR1 is SNHLY and CDR2 is FYNNEI in the germline V gene. The CDR3 loop spans 12 amino acids. The J segment lost 4 bases and the V segment lost 6 bases, leaving 1 base of the junction unmatched. In DNA, the CDR3 is TGTGCCAGCAGCGCGGGGGGAGAGACCCAGTACTTC. Its protein product is CASSAGGETQYF.

The chain has TRBV2 and TRBJ2-7; 8 positions agree with TRBD1. Germline-derived CDR1 and CDR2 are SNHLY and FYNNEI. The CDR3 has 13 residues. V lost 5 bases to trimming and J lost 6 bases; unmatched junction nucleotides: 6. CDR3 nucleotides: TGTGCCAGCAGTTTGGACAGGGCGGGCGAGCAGTACTTC. This codes for CASSLDRAGEQYF. The full variable domain, its missing parts supplied by reference TRBV2 and TRBJ2-7, is EPEVTQTPSHQVTQMGQEVILRCVPISNHLYFYWYRQILGQKVEFLVSFYNNEISEKSEIFDDQFSVERPDGSNFTLKIRSTKLEDSAMYFCASSLDRAGEQYFGPGTRLTVT.

This clone was picked up a small number of times. The chain carries TRBV14 and TRBJ1-1; D is perhaps TRBD1 (6 bases). The V and J ends lost 1 base and 4 bases respectively, with 13 bases between them. CDR1 and CDR2 (germline): SGHDN, FVKESK. The CDR3 is made up of 15 amino acids. CDR3 sequence: CASSQVAGAGTEAFF. In DNA form, the CDR3 reads TGTGCCAGCAGCCAAGTTGCGGGGGCTGGCACTGAAGCTTTCTTT.

This clone was recorded a few times. The chain employs TRBV6-1 and TRBJ1-1; possibly TRBD1 for D (5 bases). The germline CDR1 and CDR2 sequences are MNHNS and SASEGT. The CDR3 is made up of 15 amino acids. V was shortened by 7 bases and J by 0 bases, with 15 bases between the two germline ends. In DNA form, the CDR3 reads TGTGCCAGCATTTGGGACTGGGGCATGAACACTGAAGCTTTCTTT. Protein: CASIWDWGMNTEAFF.

This clone appeared once. The rearrangement joins TRBV6-5 to TRBJ2-7, with D perhaps matching TRBD2 (5 bases). The germline V and J ends were trimmed by 2 bases and 5 bases, with 7 bases remaining between them. CDR1 and CDR2 (germline): MNHEY, SVGAGI. The CDR3 totals 12 residues. The CDR3 spells CASSYAGDEQYF. As DNA, the CDR3 is TGTGCCAGCAGTTACGCCGGGGACGAGCAGTACTTC.

This clone has just one count. This sequence joins TRBV19 and TRBJ1-1, with D possibly matching TRBD1 (6 bases). From germline, CDR1 is LNHDA and CDR2 SQIVND (reference sequence). The CDR3 runs 13 residues. V lost 7 bases and J lost 10, with 19 bases in between. CDR3 in amino acids: CASTPLQGRGAFF. The CDR3 DNA reads TGTGCCAGTACCCCCCTACAGGGAAGGGGAGCTTTCTTT.

The rearrangement joins TRBV10-3 to TRBJ2-3; possible D gene TRBD2, 6 bases. Germline assignment: CDR1 ENHRY and CDR2 SYGVKD. V lost 4 bases to trimming and J lost 1 base, with 12 bases between them. The CDR3 loop spans 15 amino acids. CDR3 in DNA: TGTGCCATCAGTGGGTGGGGGGTCGGCACAGATACGCAGTATTTT. Residues: CAISGWGVGTDTQYF.

CDR3 residues: CSVEEAGAYNEQFF. CDR3 bases: TGCAGCGTTGAAGAGGCAGGGGCGTACAATGAGCAGTTCTTC. This chain connects TRBV29-1 to TRBJ2-1; tentative D call: TRBD1 (6 bases). Germline CDR1 and CDR2: SQVTM and ANQGSEA. The length of the CDR3 is 14 residues. Trimming left V 0 bases short and J 4 bases short, with 10 bases between.

The chain combines TRBV7-8 with TRBJ1-1; weak D call: TRBD1 (5 bases). Germline V gene lookup returns CDR1 SGHVS and CDR2 FQNEAQ. This CDR3 spans 17 amino acids. V lost 5 bases and J 1 base, leaving 20 bases between the germline ends. The CDR3 spells CASSPLTGLAPNTEAFF. The CDR3 bases are TGTGCCAGCAGCCCCCTTACAGGATTAGCCCCGAACACTGAAGCTTTCTTT.

V and J are TRBV4-2 and TRBJ2-2, with 12 bases lining up with TRBD2. Per germline, CDR1 LGHNA and CDR2 YNFKEQ. V shed 1 base, J shed 7 bases, and the junction held 7 bases outside the gene matches. This CDR3 has 17 amino acids. CDR3 coding DNA: TGTGCCAGCAGCCAAGGACAGACTAGCGGGAGCGGCGGGGAGCTGTTTTTT. This translates into CASSQGQTSGSGGELFF.

The J gene is TRBJ1-1, the V gene TRBV6-5, with D possibly being TRBD1 (5 bases). From germline, CDR1 is MNHEY and CDR2 SVGAGI. V lost 0 bases, J lost 3 bases, and 11 bases lay in between. This CDR3 contains 15 residues. The CDR3 is CASSYSTSGDTEAFF. CDR3 bases: TGTGCCAGCAGTTACTCCACCTCGGGGGACACTGAAGCTTTCTTT.

In its sample, this clone was seen once. The J gene is TRBJ1-5, the V gene TRBV7-9; D gene uncertain. V shed 2 bases and J shed 4 bases, with 6 bases lying between them. CDR3 length equals 13 residues. Germline V gene data show CDR1 as SEHNR and CDR2 as FQNEAQ (reference sequence). The CDR3 spells CASSLRGNQPQHF. CDR3 sequence (DNA): TGTGCCAGCAGCTTAAGAGGAAATCAGCCCCAGCATTTT.

The CDR3 nucleotides are TGTGCCACCCGAGAATATGGCTACACCTTC. Translation gives CATREYGYTF. V gene TRBV19 combines with J gene TRBJ1-2; D gene ambiguous. Germline V gene data show CDR1 as LNHDA and CDR2 as SQIVND (reference sequence). Trimming stripped 10 bases from V and 5 bases from J, with 8 bases between. The CDR3 covers 10 residues.

This chain connects TRBV14 to TRBJ2-7; D remains ambiguous. This CDR3 region has 14 residues. V was trimmed by 1 base and J by 3 bases, leaving 10 bases between them. Per germline, CDR1 SGHDN and CDR2 FVKESK. This CDR3 reads CASSQVPDFYEQYF. As DNA, the CDR3 is TGTGCCAGCAGCCAAGTTCCAGATTTCTACGAGCAGTACTTC.

This chain uses TRBV27 with TRBJ1-2; 7 nucleotides agree with TRBD1. The CDR3 totals 13 residues. Germline lookup yields CDR1 MNHEY and CDR2 SMNVEV (reference sequence). V was clipped by 6 bases and J by 3 bases; unmatched bases: 4. This CDR3 is CASRRTGDYGYTF. CDR3 bases: TGTGCCAGCAGACGAACAGGGGACTATGGCTACACCTTC.

The V call is TRBV28, the J call TRBJ2-5; possibly TRBD1 for D (5 bases). V gave up 6 bases and J gave up 11 bases, with 13 bases separating them. The CDR3 consists of 11 residues. Germline V CDR1 and CDR2: MDHEN, SYDVKM. The CDR3 reads CASRGPPGQYF. As DNA, the CDR3 is TGTGCCAGCAGGGGGCCCCCAGGGCAGTACTTC.

The chain recombines TRBV19 with TRBJ2-5; 7 bases are a match to TRBD1. The end of the DNA fits TRBJ2-7 better, so the J call may be wrong. Germline V gene data show CDR1 as LNHDA and CDR2 as SQIVND (reference sequence). CDR3 length: 13 amino acids. This chain's CDR3 is CASSAQGAYEQYF. CDR3 coding DNA: TGTGCCAGTAGTGCCCAGGGGGCCTACGAGCAGTACTTC.

This chain uses TRBV28 with TRBJ2-7; the match to TRBD1 covers 7 bases. CDR1 and CDR2 from the germline V gene are MDHEN and SYDVKM. With V trimmed by 5 bases and J by 5 bases, 12 bases remained unmatched. The CDR3 is 15 amino acids. CDR3 in DNA: TGTGCCAGCAGTCCACCGGGGACAGCTTTAAACGAGCAGTACTTC. Protein product: CASSPPGTALNEQYF.

This clone was detected only a few times. The rearrangement joins TRBV5-1 to TRBJ2-1; TRBD2 matches 13 bases. Looked up from germline, CDR1 is SGHRS and CDR2 is YFSETQ. The CDR3 sequence is 16 residues long. The junction had 8 bases not matched to a gene; V was cut back by 4 bases and J by 7 bases. The DNA of the CDR3 is TGCGCCAGCAGCCATAGGACTAGCGGGAGATCTAATGAGCAGTTCTTC. Translated: CASSHRTSGRSNEQFF.

This clone showed up just a few times. The rearrangement links TRBV6-6 to TRBJ1-2; D gene ambiguous. Germline V lookup: CDR1 MNHNY, CDR2 SVGAGI (reference sequence). There are 12 residues in the CDR3. The V end was cut by 5 bases, the J end by 3 bases, with 7 bases between. The CDR3 DNA is TGTGCCAGCAGTCCCCGGGACTATGGCTACACCTTC. Protein product: CASSPRDYGYTF.